Listed here are 10 T cell receptor beta chains from one sample, sequenced in a study of shared T cell receptors in the human thymus. This table comes from immunoSEQ multiplex PCR, and its TCRdb copy is limited to in-frame clones, with some not included. The sample lists hundreds of thousands of clones; approximately 90% were seen once. The sample was also reused in another study, on human thymus T cells.

The sample consisted of thymocytes. The receptors were sampled from a boy under three years old with a congenital heart defect.

This clone came up once. The rearrangement uses TRBV15 and TRBJ1-4; D unresolved. V was shortened by 5 bases and J by 5 bases, with 12 bases between the two germline ends. CDR3 length: 14 residues. Germline assignment: CDR1 LNHNV and CDR2 YYDKDF (reference sequence). The CDR3 protein is CATSLANFNEKLFF. The DNA for the CDR3 is TGTGCCACCAGCTTAGCCAACTTCAATGAAAAACTGTTTTTT.

The J gene is TRBJ1-5, the V gene TRBV7-2, with no clear D. Germline V gene data show CDR1 as SGHTA and CDR2 as FQGNSA. CDR3 length: 17 amino acids. Trimming pared 2 bases from V and 0 bases from J, leaving 14 bases between. The DNA of the CDR3 is TGTGCCAGCAGCTTATTACAGAGAAACAATAGCAATCAGCCCCAGCATTTT. It is translated as CASSLLQRNNSNQPQHF.

The CDR3 reads CASSLGDRERTYEQYF. CDR3 sequence (DNA): TGTGCCAGCAGCTTGGGGGACAGGGAGAGGACCTACGAGCAGTACTTC. This chain connects TRBV5-6 to TRBJ2-7; TRBD1 matches 9 bases. This CDR3 spans 16 amino acids. V was pared by 0 bases and J by 2 bases, with 6 bases of the junction left unmatched. From germline, CDR1 is SGHDT and CDR2 YYEEEE. The whole variable domain, remainder taken from reference TRBV5-6 and TRBJ2-7, is DAGVTQSPTHLIKTRGQQVTLRCSPKSGHDTVSWYQQALGQGPQFIFQYYEEEERQRGNFPDRFSGHQFPNYSSELNVNALLLGDSALYLCASSLGDRERTYEQYFGPGTRLTVT.

This chain joins TRBV6-1 and TRBJ2-1; no definite D call. V dropped 4 bases and J dropped 6 bases, with 7 bases sitting between them. The CDR3 length is 12 residues. Germline CDR1 and CDR2: MNHNS and SASEGT. CDR3 sequence (DNA): TGTGCCAGCAGTGTGGCAGGCAATGAGCAGTTCTTC. Translation gives CASSVAGNEQFF.

The chain is built from TRBV27 and TRBJ2-1; 9 nucleotides line up with TRBD2. The CDR3 runs to 13 residues. Trimming cost V 5 bases and J 9 bases; bases outside gene matches: 5. CDR1 is MNHEY, CDR2 SMNVEV, per germline (reference sequence). The chain's CDR3 is CASSPPLAGEQFF. CDR3 sequence (DNA): TGTGCCAGCAGTCCACCACTAGCGGGTGAGCAGTTCTTC.

This clone was picked up one time. The chain uses TRBV10-2 and TRBJ2-2; perhaps TRBD2 as D (6 bases). The CDR3 runs 19 residues. Germline loops: CDR1 WSHSY, CDR2 SAAADI. V was shortened by 3 bases and J by 3 bases, with 23 bases between the two germline ends. The DNA for the CDR3 is TGCGCCAGCAGTGATAATGGCTCCATCGGGACTCAGCACACCGGGGAGCTGTTTTTT. It translates to CASSDNGSIGTQHTGELFF.

CDR3 in amino acids: CASSGLAPQQETQYF. The CDR3 DNA is TGTGCCAGCAGCGGACTAGCGCCTCAACAAGAGACCCAGTACTTC. The chain combines TRBV2 with TRBJ2-5, with TRBD2 matching 9 bases. This CDR3 spans 15 amino acids. The ends lost 6 bases at V and 2 bases at J; junction bases unmatched: 7. Looked up from germline, CDR1 is SNHLY and CDR2 is FYNNEI.

This chain joins TRBV5-1 and TRBJ2-2; 9 bases are a match to TRBD1. V trimming: 0 bases; J trimming: 6 bases; junction bases outside the gene matches: 3. The CDR3 is 15 residues long. Per germline, CDR1 SGHRS and CDR2 YFSETQ. DNA for the CDR3: TGCGCCAGCAGCTTGGACAGGGGGCGCGCCGGGGAGCTGTTTTTT. Its protein product is CASSLDRGRAGELFF. The variable domain in full, completed from reference TRBV5-1 and TRBJ2-2, reads KAGVTQTPRYLIKTRGQQVTLSCSPISGHRSVSWYQQTPGQGLQFLFEYFSETQRNKGNFPGRFSGRQFSNSRSEMNVSTLELGDSALYLCASSLDRGRAGELFFGEGSRLTVL.

This clone was seen just once. CDR3 coding DNA: TGTGCCAGCAGCTTGGTACAGGGAGATACCGGGGAGCTGTTTTTT. This encodes CASSLVQGDTGELFF. J is TRBJ2-2 and V is TRBV6-6; D is perhaps TRBD1 (6 bases). Germline assignment: CDR1 MNHNY and CDR2 SVGAGI (reference sequence). Trimming pared 6 bases from V and 5 bases from J, leaving 16 bases between. CDR3 length equals 15 residues.

J is TRBJ2-7 and V is TRBV2, with D possibly TRBD2 on 6 matching bases. Germline V gene sequence: CDR1 SNHLY, CDR2 FYNNEI. This CDR3 region has 12 residues. V shed 9 bases and J shed 0 bases, with 9 bases lying between them. The CDR3 is CARDSGSYEQYF. As DNA, the CDR3 is TGTGCCAGAGATAGCGGCTCCTACGAGCAGTACTTC.